This passage covers 17 T cell receptor beta chains from one sample sequenced in a study of persistence of HIV-infected CD4 T cells. The libraries were made with immunoSEQ version 4 in survey mode. Using immunoSEQ multiplex PCR, the repertoire was profiled, and TCRdb retains in-frame clones only, with some absent. This sample has about 7,000 clones, with 79% found just once. No cognate antigen is known for these TCRs. Cells were stimulated with CMV-infected fibroblast lysates at 10 ug/mL. Responding CD4+ T cells were sorted by upregulation of both CD40 ligand and CD69. The sample was CD4+ T cells sorted from PBMCs after approximately 19-hour stimulation, taken from a patient who received antiretroviral therapy. The receptors derive from an adult woman with HIV who was CMV-seropositive.

CDR3 sequence (DNA): TGTGCCTGGAGTGTACTTAACACCCGGAATCAGCCCCAGCATTTT. Residues: CAWSVLNTRNQPQHF. The chain couples TRBV30 to TRBJ1-5; no firm D call. There are 15 residues in the CDR3. CDR1 and CDR2 from the germline V gene are GTSNPN and SVGIG (reference sequence). Trimming took 0 bases from V and 4 from J, leaving 13 bases between them.

Relative to its sample, this clone is medium-sized. This rearrangement joins TRBV7-6 to TRBJ2-2, with D possibly being TRBD1 or TRBD2 (7 bases each). This CDR3 spans 14 amino acids. The germline gives CDR1 SGHVS, CDR2 FNYEAQ. V lost 6 bases, J lost 4 bases, and 12 bases lay in between. CDR3 sequence (DNA): TGTGCCAGCAGACAGGGGAGGGGCACCGGGGAGCTGTTTTTT. Translated: CASRQGRGTGELFF.

The chain links TRBV29-1 to TRBJ1-1, with 9 bases identical to TRBD1. Germline V CDR1 and CDR2: SQVTM, ANQGSEA. The CDR3 consists of 12 residues. After removal of 5 bases from V and 6 bases from J, the junction contained 4 bases not matched to a gene. The CDR3 loop is CSVNRGQSEAFF. The CDR3 DNA sequence: TGCAGCGTTAACAGGGGGCAATCTGAAGCTTTCTTT.

The CDR3 DNA reads TGTGCCAGCTCACCCAGGGCGTCGGATTCACCCCTCCACTTT. This gives the protein CASSPRASDSPLHF. This chain links TRBV18 with TRBJ1-6; TRBD1 is a possible D gene (5 bases). The V end lost 3 bases, the J end lost 8 bases, and 11 bases lay between the germline ends. Germline V gene lookup returns CDR1 KGHSH and CDR2 LQKENI. This CDR3 contains 14 residues.

The chain is built from TRBV28 and TRBJ1-1; D call uncertain. V lost 4 bases to trimming and J lost 1 base, with 7 bases between them. Germline V lookup: CDR1 MDHEN, CDR2 SYDVKM. This CDR3 region has 13 residues. CDR3 coding DNA: TGTGCCAGCAGTTCGGCCGGGAACACTGAAGCTTTCTTT. Translating it yields CASSSAGNTEAFF.

V is TRBV11-3 and J is TRBJ2-7, with 9 bases that match TRBD1. Germline values: CDR1 SGHNT, CDR2 YENEEA. The CDR3 is made up of 13 amino acids. Trimming removed 4 bases from V and 7 bases from J; junction bases left unmatched: 5. CDR3 amino acids: CASSSTGGGEQYF. The CDR3, as DNA: TGTGCCAGCAGCTCAACAGGGGGCGGAGAGCAGTACTTC.

The J gene is TRBJ2-3, the V gene TRBV4-3, with D unresolved. CDR3 length equals 13 residues. In germline, CDR1 is LGHNA, CDR2 YSLEER. V was cut by 4 bases and J by 3 bases, with 8 bases left in between. The CDR3 nucleotides are TGCGCCAGCAGCCTGGTAGGGACAGATACGCAGTATTTT. Its protein is CASSLVGTDTQYF.

This clone has a handful of counts. The chain combines TRBV19 with TRBJ1-1; unclear D gene. In germline, CDR1 is LNHDA, CDR2 SQIVND (reference sequence). The CDR3 extends over 15 amino acids. The V end lost 8 bases, the J end lost 2 bases, and 18 bases lay between the germline ends. CDR3 residues: CASGSVGGYNTEAFF. As DNA, the CDR3 is TGTGCCAGTGGGTCGGTGGGCGGATATAACACTGAAGCTTTCTTT.

V gene TRBV19 combines with J gene TRBJ2-2, with D perhaps TRBD1 (5 bases). Trimming stripped 7 bases from V and 6 bases from J, with 9 bases between. The V gene's germline CDR1 is LNHDA and CDR2 SQIVND (reference sequence). This CDR3 comprises 12 residues. In DNA, the CDR3 is TGTGCCAGTACCTCAGGGCCCGGGGAGCTGTTTTTT. Amino acids: CASTSGPGELFF.

This clone was picked up a small number of times. The chain is built from TRBV19 and TRBJ1-2, with unresolved D. The CDR3 spans 15 residues. Germline V lookup: CDR1 LNHDA, CDR2 SQIVND (reference sequence). V shed 6 bases and J shed 3 bases, with 17 bases lying between them. CDR3 loop: CASRDRGRADYGYTF. The CDR3 DNA sequence: TGTGCCAGTAGGGACCGAGGCAGAGCAGACTATGGCTACACCTTC.

This chain links TRBV5-1 with TRBJ2-2; D is uncertain. The CDR3 has 12 amino acids. Trimming took 4 bases from V and 6 from J, leaving 7 bases between them. Germline lookup yields CDR1 SGHRS and CDR2 YFSETQ. CDR3 sequence: CASSLNSGELFF. The CDR3 DNA follows: TGCGCCAGCAGCCTAAATTCCGGGGAGCTGTTTTTT. The full variable domain, with the rest looked up from reference TRBV5-1 and TRBJ2-2, is KAGVTQTPRYLIKTRGQQVTLSCSPISGHRSVSWYQQTPGQGLQFLFEYFSETQRNKGNFPGRFSGRQFSNSRSEMNVSTLELGDSALYLCASSLNSGELFFGEGSRLTVL.

V is TRBV7-6 and J is TRBJ1-1, with D possibly being TRBD1 (5 bases). Trimming cost V 1 base and J 5 bases, with 14 bases left between them. From germline, CDR1 is SGHVS and CDR2 FNYEAQ. The CDR3 has 15 amino acids. The CDR3 spells CASSLVAGGSTEAFF. The CDR3 DNA reads as TGTGCCAGCAGCTTAGTAGCCGGGGGGAGTACTGAAGCTTTCTTT.

The gene calls are TRBV7-3 and TRBJ2-7, with TRBD1 as a possible D gene (6 bases). Germline assignment: CDR1 SGHTA and CDR2 FQGTGA. V lost 3 bases and J lost 0, with 18 bases in between. The length of the CDR3 is 17 residues. The CDR3 nucleotides read TGTGCCAGCAGCTTCCGGGACAAAGAATTCCTCTCCTACGAGCAGTACTTC. As protein: CASSFRDKEFLSYEQYF.

The table lists this clone with a few counts. Other DNA sequences within the sample encode an identical CDR3. The J gene is TRBJ1-5, the V gene TRBV10-3; D is ambiguous. The germline V gene has CDR1 ENHRY and CDR2 SYGVKD. V lost 5 bases and J 3 bases, leaving 8 bases between the germline ends. This CDR3 region has 13 residues. The CDR3 DNA reads as TGTGCCATCAGTTCAGGAAACAATCAGCCCCAGCATTTT. Protein: CAISSGNNQPQHF.

The table lists this clone with a count of one. This chain uses TRBV19 with TRBJ1-2, with 8 bases that match TRBD1. The V gene's germline CDR1 is LNHDA and CDR2 SQIVND (reference sequence). The trim removed 11 bases at V and 3 bases at J, leaving 5 bases unmatched. This CDR3 has 12 residues. Here the CDR3 reads CAGQGGDYGYTF. The CDR3 nucleotides are TGTGCCGGACAGGGTGGTGACTATGGCTACACCTTC.

The chain is built from TRBV4-2 and TRBJ1-2, with D possibly TRBD1 on 6 matching bases. V was cut by 4 bases and J by 7 bases, with 16 bases left in between. Germline assignment: CDR1 LGHNA and CDR2 YNFKEQ. The CDR3 is made up of 14 amino acids. The CDR3 here is CASSPGGGQPGYTF. DNA of the CDR3: TGTGCCAGCAGCCCCGGGGGGGGGCAACCTGGCTACACCTTC.

This clone was seen a handful of times. This sequence joins TRBV15 and TRBJ2-2, with D perhaps matching TRBD2 (6 bases). The germline V gene encodes CDR1 LNHNV and CDR2 YYDKDF (reference sequence). Trimming cost V 3 bases and J 6 bases, with 20 bases left between them. The CDR3 sequence is 17 residues long. CDR3 coding DNA: TGTGCCACCAGCAGGGGGGGTACGGGATTTCAGGCCGGGGAGCTGTTTTTT. It encodes CATSRGGTGFQAGELFF.